The 15 T cell receptor beta chains reported below all come from one sample, sequenced in a study of T-cell memory formation after mild COVID-19. TCRdb used MiXCR to reprocess the 5' RACE reads, holding one entry per CDR3 protein. The data contain about 270,000 distinct CDR3 sequences, approximately 18% of them singletons. Specimen: PBMCs or a T cell subset sorted from them (not recorded which). The receptors were sampled from a man in his late teens or twenties who had mild COVID-19 (a few samples of this study predate the infection). Cell type and time point are not known.

This clonotype was detected only a few times. The chain is built from TRBV5-5 and TRBJ1-1; 7 nucleotides match TRBD1. Looked up from germline, CDR1 is SGHKS and CDR2 is YYEKEE (reference sequence). The CDR3 covers 15 residues. Trimming took 4 bases from V and 1 from J; bases not matched to a gene: 7. Here the CDR3 reads CASSLTGSSNTEAFF. Written as DNA, the CDR3 is TGTGCCAGCAGCCTGACAGGGTCGTCGAACACTGAAGCTTTCTTT.

This clonotype was counted only a few times. The rearrangement uses TRBV7-2 and TRBJ1-2; TRBD1 aligns across 7 bases. Unmatched junction bases numbered 18, after V lost 8 bases and J lost 9 bases. CDR3 length equals 15 residues. CDR1 and CDR2 (germline): SGHTA, FQGNSA. The CDR3 DNA reads TGTGCCAGCGGGGAGACATGGGAGGGGGCAGGTAGCTACACCTTC. Residues: CASGETWEGAGSYTF.

V is TRBV7-2 and J is TRBJ2-7; no firm D call. V dropped 1 base and J dropped 4 bases, with 14 bases sitting between them. Germline CDR1 reads SGHTA; CDR2 reads FQGNSA. This CDR3 has 15 residues. The CDR3 region is CASSLVGGRQYEQYF. CDR3 DNA sequence: TGTGCCAGCAGCTTAGTCGGCGGTCGTCAGTACGAGCAGTACTTC.

This clonotype was seen more than once but under ten times. The chain carries TRBV7-9 and TRBJ1-2; D is unclear. V dropped 2 bases and J dropped 7 bases, with 17 bases sitting between them. Germline V gene sequence: CDR1 SEHNR, CDR2 FQNEAQ (reference sequence). The CDR3 sequence is 15 residues long. CDR3 sequence (DNA): TGTGCCAGCAGCTTATGGTCCCCCTTCCCCCTTGGCTACACCTTC. Its translation: CASSLWSPFPLGYTF.

The gene calls are TRBV20-1 and TRBJ1-2, with TRBD1 as a possible D gene (6 bases). This CDR3 has 15 amino acids. Trimming took 0 bases from V and 3 from J, leaving 14 bases between them. Germline loops: CDR1 DFQATT, CDR2 SNEGSKA (reference sequence). The CDR3 DNA sequence: TGCAGTGCTAGAGATCTGGGGGGCACGGACTATGGCTACACCTTC. Residues: CSARDLGGTDYGYTF.

V usage is TRBV14 and J usage is TRBJ2-7, with D maybe TRBD1 (6 bases). This CDR3 comprises 12 residues. Trimming took off 2 bases at V and 9 bases at J, with 11 bases between the two ends. The V gene's germline CDR1 is SGHDN and CDR2 FVKESK. CDR3 in DNA: TGTGCCAGCAGCCAAAGTTCAGGGGTGCAGTACTTC. Translated, it gives CASSQSSGVQYF.

This clonotype was counted between two and nine times. The rearrangement links TRBV7-2 to TRBJ1-2, with D possibly being TRBD1 (6 bases). The V end lost 3 bases, the J end lost 6 bases, and 17 bases lay between the germline ends. In germline, CDR1 is SGHTA, CDR2 FQGNSA. This CDR3 is 15 amino acids long. The CDR3 region has the DNA TGTGCCAGCAGCTTTACAGGGACCCAAGTTAATGGCTACACCTTC. Amino acid sequence: CASSFTGTQVNGYTF.

This clonotype was found a few times. The genes are TRBV25-1 and TRBJ2-7; no firm D call. Trimming stripped 9 bases from V and 6 bases from J, with 15 bases between. There are 12 residues in the CDR3. CDR1 is MGHDK, CDR2 SYGVNS, per germline. In nucleotides, the CDR3 is TGTGCCAGTCCTTGGTTGGGCTGCGAGCAGTACTTC. Its protein product is CASPWLGCEQYF.

This clonotype has more than one count but fewer than ten. The junction shows a germline mismatch at one end, possibly a read error. The gene calls are TRBV7-8 and TRBJ2-1, with TRBD2 matching 7 bases. Germline values: CDR1 SGHVS, CDR2 FQNEAQ. This CDR3 is 14 amino acids long. The CDR3 sequence: CASSPGGGGSPGRF. In nucleotides, the CDR3 is TGTGCCAGCAGCCCGGGCGGGGGAGGCTCACCGGGGCGCTTC.

A few counts support this clonotype. V is TRBV10-3 and J is TRBJ1-2; D may be TRBD1 (5 bases). Trimming removed 2 bases from V and 8 bases from J, with 15 bases in between. The germline V gene encodes CDR1 ENHRY and CDR2 SYGVKD. The CDR3 is 14 amino acids. The CDR3 DNA reads as TGTGCCATCAGTGAGCCCAGGGATACTACGGGCTACACCTTC. Protein product: CAISEPRDTTGYTF.

This clonotype has at least ten counts. The V call is TRBV4-2, the J call TRBJ2-1; perhaps D is TRBD1 or TRBD2 (6 bases each). Germline lookup yields CDR1 LGHNA and CDR2 YNFKEQ. Trimming removed 4 bases from V and 6 bases from J, with 22 bases in between. The CDR3 is 17 amino acids. The CDR3 sequence: CASSRRSRGEGSNEQFF. In nucleotides, the CDR3 is TGTGCCAGCAGCCGTAGGAGTAGGGGGGAAGGTAGCAATGAGCAGTTCTTC.

The rearrangement links TRBV4-1 to TRBJ1-1; D may be TRBD1 (5 bases). Trimming shortened V by 1 base and J by 10 bases, and 10 bases separated the two germline ends. The CDR3 totals 12 residues. Germline V gene sequence: CDR1 MGHRA, CDR2 YSYEKL. This CDR3 reads CASSQVGRGAFF. Written as DNA, the CDR3 is TGCGCCAGCAGCCAAGTGGGGCGCGGAGCTTTCTTT.

The V and J genes are TRBV5-1 and TRBJ2-3; no clear D. Germline V CDR1 and CDR2: SGHRS, YFSETQ. This CDR3 has 14 amino acids. The ends were cut back, 5 bases at V and 3 bases at J, with 13 bases in the middle. The CDR3 here is CASRNNVVTDTQYF. The CDR3 DNA is TGCGCCAGCAGAAATAATGTAGTAACAGATACGCAGTATTTT.

This clonotype appeared many times. This sequence joins TRBV5-1 and TRBJ2-6; D is unresolved. The CDR3 loop spans 15 amino acids. Germline CDR1 and CDR2: SGHRS and YFSETQ. V lost 0 bases to trimming and J lost 0 bases, with 4 bases between them. The CDR3 DNA reads as TGCGCCAGCAGCTTGGAAAGCTCTGGGGCCAACGTCCTGACTTTC. Amino acids: CASSLESSGANVLTF.

The chain carries TRBV7-9 and TRBJ1-3; no clear D gene. V lost 1 base, J lost 0 bases, and 7 bases lay in between. CDR3 size: 15 residues. From germline, CDR1 is SEHNR and CDR2 FQNEAQ (reference sequence). CDR3 protein: CASSLEGSSGNTIYF. CDR3 nucleotides: TGTGCCAGCAGCTTAGAGGGCAGCTCTGGAAACACCATATATTTT.